One sample yielded the 32 T cell receptor beta chains listed below, sequenced in a study of cytomegalovirus exposure and HLA in healthy donors. Here immunoSEQ multiplex PCR was the method, and the copy in TCRdb shows in-frame clones only, minus some. The sample yields almost 200,000 clones, 80% to 85% seen once. Sequencing was done on a sample of PBMCs. The receptors derive from a woman between 25 and 40 years old in good health and CMV-seronegative.

This clone occurred once. The chain is built from TRBV29-1 and TRBJ2-7; 7 bases match TRBD1. V trimming: 5 bases; J trimming: 3 bases; junction bases outside the gene matches: 10. CDR3 length: 14 amino acids. Germline-derived CDR1 and CDR2 are SQVTM and ANQGSEA. The CDR3 sequence is CSVHTGDRSYEQYF. CDR3 coding DNA: TGCAGCGTTCATACAGGGGATAGGAGCTACGAGCAGTACTTC.

This chain joins TRBV15 and TRBJ1-5; TRBD1 matches 8 bases. V lost 5 bases and J lost 2; bases outside the gene matches: 5. The CDR3 is 15 amino acids. In germline, CDR1 is LNHNV, CDR2 YYDKDF (reference sequence). The CDR3 here is CATSPPGGGNQPQHF. DNA of the CDR3: TGTGCCACCAGCCCGCCAGGGGGCGGCAATCAGCCCCAGCATTTT.

This chain joins TRBV4-2 and TRBJ1-4; tentatively, D is TRBD1 (5 bases). The length of the CDR3 is 16 residues. Germline V gene data show CDR1 as LGHNA and CDR2 as YNFKEQ. V was cut by 4 bases and J by 3 bases, with 15 bases left in between. CDR3 sequence (DNA): TGTGCCAGCAGCCGAGATCTCTGGGGGGCTAATGAAAAACTGTTTTTT. This codes for CASSRDLWGANEKLFF.

This clone was detected only once. This chain connects TRBV21-1 to TRBJ1-2. TRBV21-1 is a listed pseudogene. The CDR3 is 16 residues long. In nucleotides, the CDR3 is TGTGCCAGCAGCAAAGATTTGGGAGGGGCGAACTATGGCTACACCTTC. This codes for CASSKDLGGANYGYTF.

This chain joins TRBV5-1 and TRBJ2-2, with D possibly being TRBD1 (6 bases). The CDR3 spans 14 residues. CDR1 is SGHRS and CDR2 is YFSETQ in the germline V gene. The V and J ends lost 6 bases and 6 bases respectively, with 15 bases between them. The CDR3 sequence: CASISGGIAGELFF. CDR3 in DNA: TGCGCCAGCATATCTGGGGGCATAGCCGGGGAGCTGTTTTTT.

V and J are TRBV28 and TRBJ1-6, with D tentatively TRBD1 (5 bases). V was clipped by 3 bases and J by 8 bases, with 11 bases between them. This CDR3 is 14 amino acids long. Germline V CDR1 and CDR2: MDHEN, SYDVKM. The DNA for the CDR3 is TGTGCCAGCAGTTTGGGGGGGGTCGATTCACCCCTCCACTTT. Translated: CASSLGGVDSPLHF.

The genes are TRBV30 and TRBJ2-3; 10 bases align to TRBD1. The trim removed 7 bases at V and 4 bases at J, leaving 2 bases unmatched. This CDR3 region has 12 residues. The V gene's germline CDR1 is GTSNPN and CDR2 SVGIG (reference sequence). The CDR3 DNA is TGTGCCTACGGACAGGGGGCAGATACGCAGTATTTT. Protein: CAYGQGADTQYF.

The V gene is TRBV30, the J gene TRBJ2-7; D gene unclear. This CDR3 contains 14 residues. CDR1 is GTSNPN and CDR2 is SVGIG in the germline V gene (reference sequence). With 0 bases removed from V and 3 bases from J, the gap between germline ends came to 12 bases. Here the CDR3 DNA reads TGTGCCTGGAGTGTACTCCCGGTTAACTACGAGCAGTACTTC. Its translation is CAWSVLPVNYEQYF. Filled out from reference TRBV30 and TRBJ2-7, the complete variable domain reads SQTIHQWPATLVQPVGSPLSLECTVEGTSNPNLYWYRQAAGRGLQLLFYSVGIGQISSEVPQNLSASRPQDRQFILSSKKLLLSDSGFYLCAWSVLPVNYEQYFGPGTRLTVT.

The chain is built from TRBV28 and TRBJ1-1; D perhaps matches TRBD1 (6 bases). The CDR3 is 17 amino acids. Trimming left V 3 bases short and J 0 bases short, with 17 bases between. Per the germline V gene, CDR1 is MDHEN and CDR2 is SYDVKM. CDR3 coding DNA: TGTGCCAGCAGTTTTATATGGACAGTCCCTATGAACACTGAAGCTTTCTTT. Protein sequence: CASSFIWTVPMNTEAFF.

The table lists this clone with a count of one. The chain is built from TRBV9 and TRBJ2-2; D is perhaps TRBD2 (5 bases). The CDR3 sequence is 15 residues long. Germline assignment: CDR1 SGDLS and CDR2 YYNGEE. Trimming shortened V by 0 bases and J by 0 bases, and 6 bases separated the two germline ends. This CDR3 is CASSVAGSNTGELFF. CDR3 nucleotide sequence: TGTGCCAGCAGCGTAGCGGGGTCGAACACCGGGGAGCTGTTTTTT.

CDR3 residues: CASAAGQGAWDTEAFF. CDR3 coding DNA: TGCGCCAGCGCAGCGGGCCAGGGGGCGTGGGACACTGAAGCTTTCTTT. The V call is TRBV5-1, the J call TRBJ1-1, with TRBD1 matching 8 bases. The germline CDR1 and CDR2 sequences are SGHRS and YFSETQ. With 7 bases clipped from V and 3 bases from J, the junction kept 14 bases outside the gene matches. The CDR3 runs 16 residues.

The V and J genes are TRBV30 and TRBJ1-2; no reliable D call. V was clipped by 3 bases and J by 1 base, with 9 bases between them. The germline V gene has CDR1 GTSNPN and CDR2 SVGIG (reference sequence). The CDR3 consists of 13 residues. CDR3 sequence: CAWSLTDNYGYTF. The CDR3 coding sequence is TGTGCCTGGAGCCTTACAGATAACTATGGCTACACCTTC.

This chain links TRBV9 with TRBJ2-7; D is possibly TRBD2 (7 bases). This CDR3 spans 15 amino acids. With 4 bases removed from V and 3 bases from J, the gap between germline ends came to 17 bases. Germline values: CDR1 SGDLS, CDR2 YYNGEE. CDR3 nucleotides: TGTGCCAGCAGCTACGGGTCGGGGGGCGGCTACGAGCAGTACTTC. This translates into CASSYGSGGGYEQYF.

This sequence joins TRBV4-1 and TRBJ2-7; tentative D call: TRBD1 (6 bases). This CDR3 is built from 15 residues. CDR1 and CDR2 from the germline V gene are MGHRA and YSYEKL. V was pared by 1 base and J by 3 bases, with 13 bases between. The CDR3 sequence is CASSQGGQGIYEQYF. The DNA for the CDR3 is TGCGCCAGCAGCCAAGGCGGCCAGGGGATCTACGAGCAGTACTTC.

The J gene is TRBJ1-2, the V gene TRBV6-5; TRBD1 might be the D (5 bases). The V gene lost 6 bases and the J gene lost 5 bases, with 19 bases spanning the gap. From germline, CDR1 is MNHEY and CDR2 SVGAGI. The CDR3 has 15 amino acids. The CDR3 reads CASSPPRGDFYGYTF. CDR3 nucleotide sequence: TGTGCCAGCAGCCCCCCCCGCGGGGACTTTTATGGCTACACCTTC.

V and J are TRBV29-1 and TRBJ2-1; 9 bases agree with TRBD1. The junction had 7 bases not matched to a gene; V was cut back by 7 bases and J by 9 bases. The germline V gene has CDR1 SQVTM and CDR2 ANQGSEA. This CDR3 spans 12 amino acids. The CDR3 loop is CSGNRGPGEQFF. DNA for the CDR3: TGCAGCGGCAACAGGGGGCCCGGTGAGCAGTTCTTC.

This clone showed up just once. The chain recombines TRBV5-1 with TRBJ2-5, with a possible D match to TRBD1 (5 bases). The ends were cut back, 4 bases at V and 5 bases at J, with 9 bases in the middle. The germline gives CDR1 SGHRS, CDR2 YFSETQ. The CDR3 contains 12 residues. The CDR3 DNA reads as TGCGCCAGCAGCAACAGGTGGGAGACCCAGTACTTC. Its protein product is CASSNRWETQYF.

V and J are TRBV27 and TRBJ2-5; D is unresolved. With 7 bases removed from V and 7 bases from J, the gap between germline ends came to 10 bases. Per the germline V gene, CDR1 is MNHEY and CDR2 is SMNVEV (reference sequence). The CDR3 covers 11 residues. The CDR3 sequence: CASNSLGTQYF. The CDR3 DNA is TGTGCCAGCAACTCACTTGGGACCCAGTACTTC.

The chain joins TRBV9 to TRBJ1-2, with TRBD1 identical over 8 bases. Germline CDR1 and CDR2: SGDLS and YYNGEE. Trimming took 4 bases from V and 2 from J; bases not matched to a gene: 1. CDR3 size: 13 residues. The CDR3 is CASSRDRNYGYTF. The CDR3 nucleotides are TGTGCCAGCAGCAGGGACAGGAACTATGGCTACACCTTC.

This clone has a handful of counts. The V gene is TRBV2, the J gene TRBJ2-2; 7 bases match TRBD1. The CDR3 totals 14 residues. With 5 bases clipped from V and 3 bases from J, the junction kept 3 bases outside the gene matches. Germline values: CDR1 SNHLY, CDR2 FYNNEI. In DNA form, the CDR3 reads TGTGCCAGCAGTTACGACAGGGACACCGGGGAGCTGTTTTTT. It encodes CASSYDRDTGELFF.

The CDR3 here is CAWSVEGAGNTIYF. The CDR3 bases are TGTGCCTGGAGTGTAGAGGGGGCGGGAAACACCATATATTTT. V usage is TRBV30 and J usage is TRBJ1-3; 7 bases are shared with TRBD1. From germline, CDR1 is GTSNPN and CDR2 SVGIG (reference sequence). Germline trimming cut 0 bases from V and 4 bases from J; bases unmatched to any gene: 3. The CDR3 has 14 amino acids.

The table lists this clone with a count of one. V gene TRBV28 combines with J gene TRBJ2-7, with 9 bases matching TRBD1. Germline values: CDR1 MDHEN, CDR2 SYDVKM. V shed 6 bases and J 3 bases; nucleotides not matched to a gene: 9. This CDR3 spans 15 amino acids. CDR3 amino acids: CASSVTGTGFYEQYF. The CDR3 DNA is TGTGCCAGCAGCGTAACCGGGACAGGGTTCTACGAGCAGTACTTC.

The CDR3 here is CAWTGAGGLQRQPQHF. CDR3 bases: TGTGCCTGGACTGGGGCAGGGGGCTTGCAAAGACAGCCCCAGCATTTT. The rearrangement uses TRBV30 and TRBJ1-5; 8 bases agree with TRBD1. Germline V gives CDR1 GTSNPN, CDR2 SVGIG (reference sequence). V trimming: 4 bases; J trimming: 7 bases; junction bases outside the gene matches: 15. CDR3 length: 16 residues. The full variable domain, its missing parts supplied by reference TRBV30 and TRBJ1-5, is SQTIHQWPATLVQPVGSPLSLECTVEGTSNPNLYWYRQAAGRGLQLLFYSVGIGQISSEVPQNLSASRPQDRQFILSSKKLLLSDSGFYLCAWTGAGGLQRQPQHFGDGTRLSIL.

Only a few counts were recorded for this clone. The chain carries TRBV9 and TRBJ1-6; TRBD1 is a possible D gene (5 bases). The CDR3 length is 14 residues. Trimming pared 3 bases from V and 9 bases from J, leaving 13 bases between. Germline values: CDR1 SGDLS, CDR2 YYNGEE. The CDR3 DNA reads as TGTGCCAGCAGCGCTGTAACAGGCCCTTCACCCCTCCACTTT. Translating gives CASSAVTGPSPLHF.

The V gene is TRBV5-6, the J gene TRBJ2-7; 9 bases fit TRBD1. The germline CDR1 and CDR2 sequences are SGHDT and YYEEEE. V lost 4 bases to trimming and J lost 4 bases; unmatched junction nucleotides: 3. This CDR3 has 13 amino acids. CDR3 amino acids: CASSAGTGYEQYF. CDR3 in DNA: TGTGCCAGCAGCGCCGGGACAGGGTACGAGCAGTACTTC. The whole variable domain, filled in from reference TRBV5-6 and TRBJ2-7, reads DAGVTQSPTHLIKTRGQQVTLRCSPKSGHDTVSWYQQALGQGPQFIFQYYEEEERQRGNFPDRFSGHQFPNYSSELNVNALLLGDSALYLCASSAGTGYEQYFGPGTRLTVT.

The CDR3 here is CASSLALEYEQYF. The CDR3 DNA follows: TGTGCCAGCAGCTTAGCGCTCGAGTACGAGCAGTACTTC. This chain uses TRBV7-8 with TRBJ2-7; unclear D gene. Germline CDR1 is SGHVS and CDR2 is FQNEAQ. V was shortened by 0 bases and J by 4 bases, with 7 bases between the two germline ends. CDR3 length: 13 residues.

This chain links TRBV2 with TRBJ1-1; 8 nucleotides match TRBD1. The trim removed 7 bases at V and 1 base at J, leaving 8 bases unmatched. Germline loops: CDR1 SNHLY, CDR2 FYNNEI. The CDR3 has 15 amino acids. The CDR3 loop reads CASKYRGGENTEAFF. The CDR3 DNA reads TGTGCCAGCAAATACAGGGGGGGAGAGAACACTGAAGCTTTCTTT.

The V gene is TRBV5-4, the J gene TRBJ1-1; D gene ambiguous. CDR3 length: 14 amino acids. The V end lost 0 bases, the J end lost 2 bases, and 8 bases lay between the germline ends. From germline, CDR1 is SGHNT and CDR2 YYREEE (reference sequence). CDR3 region: CASSLVSSNTEAFF. The CDR3 bases are TGTGCCAGCAGCTTGGTTTCGAGTAACACTGAAGCTTTCTTT.

V usage is TRBV7-2 and J usage is TRBJ1-1; 9 bases align to TRBD1. J was trimmed by 3 bases and V by 5 bases; bases with no gene match: 1. This CDR3 is 13 amino acids long. Germline lookup yields CDR1 SGHTA and CDR2 FQGNSA. CDR3 nucleotide sequence: TGTGCCAGCAGCCGGGACAGGGACACTGAAGCTTTCTTT. It translates to CASSRDRDTEAFF.

This chain connects TRBV29-1 to TRBJ2-7, with D perhaps matching TRBD1 (6 bases). Germline V gene lookup returns CDR1 SQVTM and CDR2 ANQGSEA. The CDR3 consists of 14 residues. The V end lost 5 bases, the J end lost 4 bases, and 18 bases lay between the germline ends. The CDR3 region has the DNA TGCAGCGTTTATTTGAACAGGGAGAAGTACGAGCAGTACTTC. Encoded protein: CSVYLNREKYEQYF.

The V and J genes are TRBV9 and TRBJ2-5; 10 nucleotides align to TRBD2. Germline assignment: CDR1 SGDLS and CDR2 YYNGEE. The CDR3 consists of 15 residues. J lost 4 bases, V lost 0 bases, and 3 bases had no gene match. The CDR3 DNA sequence: TGTGCCAGCAGCGTAGAGCGGGGGGGCCCAGAGACCCAGTACTTC. Its translation: CASSVERGGPETQYF.

The V call is TRBV6-1, the J call TRBJ2-7; D remains unclear. The CDR3 sequence is 12 residues long. Trimming shortened V by 0 bases and J by 3 bases, and 3 bases separated the two germline ends. Per the germline V gene, CDR1 is MNHNS and CDR2 is SASEGT. CDR3 in amino acids: CASSEAGYEQYF. In DNA, the CDR3 is TGTGCCAGCAGTGAAGCCGGCTACGAGCAGTACTTC.